The clone carrying this TCR beta chain appeared a few times. What it binds is not known. The sample is drawn from a study of cytotoxic CD8 clonotypes in ibrutinib-treated CLL. Study-wide background: Some 10 relapsed/refractory, some 16 treatment-naive; 17 IGHV unmutated. Following a median around 13 months of treatment, with a range of 6 to 36, response samples were taken.

Study observations and caveats: Having risen at ibrutinib response, clonality had fallen back toward baseline by progression.

The CDR3 loop spans 11 amino acids. The germline V gene encodes CDR1 SGHDN and CDR2 FVKESK. V lost 3 bases and J lost 7, with 4 bases in between. The planned depth of sequencing spanned 1 in 200,000 to 1 in 1 million T cells. Produced via immunoSEQ multiplex PCR; TCRdb's table is partial and in-frame only. The sample lists hundreds of thousands of clones; approximately 80% were seen once. V usage is TRBV14 and J usage is TRBJ2-1; D not certain. The TCR comes from a human donor with chronic lymphocytic leukemia. The starting material was PBMCs, obtained before ibrutinib treatment. The CDR3 spells CASSHWNEQFF. The CDR3 bases are TGTGCCAGCAGCCACTGGAATGAGCAGTTCTTC.